This T cell receptor (beta chain) was profiled in a study of beta chain features in type 1 diabetes. As for the study in general: Sorted cells examined across all samples numbered around 99,000,000.

Study-level points and caveats: Moderate but significant shortening of TCRB CDR3s was recorded in all four CD4+ subsets from Type 1 diabetes patients. Overrepresentation of cells with high TCR expression could result from cDNA sequencing.

Blood was collected once per donor into heparin, averaging about 120 mL. Cell sorting via CD45RO/CCR7/CD25/CD127/CD95/CD27 was performed to obtain CD4+ naive, central memory, regulatory and stem cell-like memory cells. The V and J ends lost 6 bases and 0 bases, in that order; junction bases with no gene match: 5. Germline V lookup: CDR1 SGHAT, CDR2 FQNNGV. The CDR3 runs 14 residues. This clone occurred once. Its antigen is still unknown. Of the isolated RNA, all was reverse transcribed, and so the sequenced material was expressed TCRB transcripts. Clones were read by immunoSEQ multiplex PCR, and TCRdb kept only the in-frame ones, dropping some. Among 45,000 to 60,000 clones listed, 35% to 55% were seen once.

Sequenced material: stem cell memory CD4+ T cells from blood. This clonotype was obtained from a man aged 25-45 years with type 1 diabetes. The chain joins TRBV11-2 to TRBJ2-7; TRBD1 agrees at 7 bases. The chain's CDR3 is CASSGGQRSYEQYF. The CDR3 DNA reads as TGTGCCAGCAGTGGGGGACAGCGCTCCTACGAGCAGTACTTC.